This TCR beta chain was obtained from a study of monozygotic twins with inflammatory bowel disease. Used for each TCR library was 3500 ng of total RNA. TCRdb reprocessed the 5' RACE reads and keeps a single row for each CDR3 protein, giving no DNA. The table lists around 97,000 distinct CDR3 sequences. Looked up from germline, CDR1 is KGHSH and CDR2 is LQKENI. This CDR3 is 13 amino acids long. This clonotype was sampled from a human donor with ulcerative colitis or Crohn's disease, or a healthy co-twin of an affected twin (not recorded which). Sequencing used blood. The rearrangement uses TRBV18 and TRBJ1-5; the D gene TCRdb calls, TRBD1, cannot be checked with no DNA. CDR3 sequence reads: CASSGTDDQPQHF.